A selection of T cell receptor beta chains follows, all from one sample in a study of technical replicates of blood from four donors. The assay was immunoSEQ multiplex PCR, and TCRdb's table has in-frame clones only and misses some. Counted here are under 95,000 clones, about 94% occurring once; the ten biggest clones make up under 0.3%. The sample consisted of T cells isolated from PBMCs. The receptors here all came from a human donor in good health. Each CDR3 is given with its conserved first and last residue. Each record gives: clone size, D gene, V gene, J gene, CDR3 DNA, CDR3 protein. A D gene is named only where the DNA matches it firmly. Clone size is not always given. Where it is, it says once, few, many or a class for expanded clones.

-,TRBD1,TRBV6-1,TRBJ1-1,TGTGCCAGCAGTGCGGACAGGGTAGGAGCTTTCTTT,CASSADRVGAFF
-,TRBD1,TRBV28,TRBJ2-7,TGTGCCAGCAGTTCGCCGGGACAGGCCTCCTACGAGCAGTACTTC,CASSSPGQASYEQYF
-,TRBD1,TRBV6-5,TRBJ2-7,TGTGCCAGCAGACGACAGGGGGGATACGAGCAGTACTTC,CASRRQGGYEQYF
-,-,TRBV13,TRBJ2-2,TGTGCCAGCAGCTTATCATTCCGGCTTTCCGGGGAGCTGTTTTTT,CASSLSFRLSGELFF
-,-,TRBV5-8,TRBJ2-5,TGTGCCAGCAGCTTGACAGGGGAGACCCAGTACTTC,CASSLTGETQYF
-,TRBD1,TRBV6-1,TRBJ2-7,TGTGCCAGCAGTGAACAGGGGGCCACCTACGAGCAGTACTTC,CASSEQGATYEQYF
-,TRBD1,TRBV6-5,TRBJ2-7,TGTGCCAGTGGGCAGGGGGATTGGTACGAGCAGTACTTC,CASGQGDWYEQYF
-,TRBD1,TRBV28,TRBJ1-2,TGTGCCAGCAGTCCCCTAACAAAGGGGGCTCCAGGCTACACCTTC,CASSPLTKGAPGYTF
-,-,TRBV29-1,TRBJ2-1,TGCAGCGTTGACCTAAGTTGGTTGAATGAGCAGTTCTTC,CSVDLSWLNEQFF
-,-,TRBV9,TRBJ1-2,TGTGCCAGCAGCCCAAGGGAGGGTAGGGTTGGCTACACCTTC,CASSPREGRVGYTF
-,TRBD2,TRBV6-1,TRBJ2-1,TGTGCCAGCAGTGAATATCGGGGGGATTACAATGAGCAGTTCTTC,CASSEYRGDYNEQFF
-,-,TRBV12-5,TRBJ1-1,TGTGCTAGTGGTTTGGAGATTCACATGAACACTGAAGCTTTCTTT,CASGLEIHMNTEAFF
-,-,TRBV2,TRBJ1-5,TGTGCCAGCAGTGATCCCGCCCTTCCGGTTACGAATCAGCCCCAGCATTTT,CASSDPALPVTNQPQHF
-,-,TRBV7-8,TRBJ1-5,TGTGCCAGCAGCTTAGCGCGACAACTTAGCAATCAGCCCCAGCATTTT,CASSLARQLSNQPQHF
-,-,TRBV6-5,TRBJ1-1,TGTGCCAGCAGCAAATTTGGACAGTTGAACACTGAAGCTTTCTTT,CASSKFGQLNTEAFF
-,-,TRBV6-5,TRBJ2-3,TGTGCCAGCAGTTTATCCTCGGTAGTAGATACGCAGTATTTT,CASSLSSVVDTQYF
-,-,TRBV6-5,TRBJ2-3,TGTGCCAGCAGATCCTTCGGAGATACGCAGTATTTT,CASRSFGDTQYF
-,-,TRBV6-6,TRBJ2-7,TGTGCCAGCAGTTCGCCGGGAGAAGGGGTTTGGGAGCAGTACTTC,CASSSPGEGVWEQYF
few,TRBD1,TRBV7-7,TRBJ2-5,TGTGCTAGAGATACGGAAAGGGGGCTTTTAGAGACCCAGTACTTC,CARDTERGLLETQYF
-,TRBD1,TRBV5-8,TRBJ1-2,TGTGCCAGCAGTTCTGGACAGGGGAGCAACTATGGCTACACCTTC,CASSSGQGSNYGYTF
-,TRBD1,TRBV5-1,TRBJ2-5,TGCGCCAGCAGCATAACCGGGACAGGGGAAGAGACCCAGTACTTC,CASSITGTGEETQYF
-,TRBD1,TRBV30,TRBJ1-1,TGTGCCTGGAGCAGGGGGTCTGGCACTGAAGCTTTCTTT,CAWSRGSGTEAFF
-,TRBD1,TRBV19,TRBJ1-4,TGTGCCAGTAGTACCGAGACAGGGGGTGTGAGAAAACTGTTTTTT,CASSTETGGVRKLFF
-,-,TRBV7-2,TRBJ2-3,TGTGCCAGCAGCTACCCCGAGGTAGGACTGGATACGCAGTATTTT,CASSYPEVGLDTQYF
-,-,TRBV27,TRBJ2-1,TGTGCCAGCACCTCACGGGACAATGAGCAGTTCTTC,CASTSRDNEQFF
-,-,TRBV6-6,TRBJ1-5,TGTGCCAGCAGTCAAGCCGCGCAGCCCCAGCATTTT,CASSQAAQPQHF
-,TRBD2,TRBV4-1,TRBJ2-3,TGCGCCAGCAGCCCGAGGACTAGTTTTCGAACAGATACGCAGTATTTT,CASSPRTSFRTDTQYF
-,TRBD2,TRBV5-1,TRBJ2-1,TGCGCCAGCAGCCCGGGACTAGCGGGGGACCCAAGATACAATGAGCAGTTCTTC,CASSPGLAGDPRYNEQFF
-,-,TRBV6-4,TRBJ2-2,TGTGCCAGCCCAGAGGAGTTAAAACCCGGGGAGCTGTTTTTT,CASPEELKPGELFF
-,-,TRBV10-3,TRBJ2-7,TGTGCCATCAGTGAGGGGGACTCCCTCTACGAGCAGTACTTC,CAISEGDSLYEQYF
-,-,TRBV5-5,TRBJ1-6,TGTGCCAGCAGCTTGGCCCCAGGGAATTCACCCCTCCACTTT,CASSLAPGNSPLHF
-,-,TRBV4-1,TRBJ2-7,TGCGCCAGCAGCCAAGTCGGACAGTCGTACGAGCAGTACTTC,CASSQVGQSYEQYF
-,TRBD1,TRBV5-1,TRBJ2-2,TGCGCCAGCACCCCGAGGGGGACAGCGAACACCGGGGAGCTGTTTTTT,CASTPRGTANTGELFF
-,TRBD2,TRBV25-1,TRBJ2-5,TGTGCCAGCAGTGAACTCCGGGGAGGGGAGACCCAGTACTTC,CASSELRGGETQYF
-,-,TRBV27,TRBJ1-5,TGTGCCAGCAGTTTATCGGCAGGGGCCCTTAATCAGCCCCAGCATTTT,CASSLSAGALNQPQHF
-,TRBD1,TRBV28,TRBJ1-1,TGTGCCAGCGGAAACCCTAAGACAGGGGGAGACACTGAAGCTTTCTTT,CASGNPKTGGDTEAFF
-,-,TRBV7-3,TRBJ2-1,TGTGCCAGCAGCCCCCCGGGGGTCTCCTACAATGAGCAGTTCTTC,CASSPPGVSYNEQFF
-,-,TRBV27,TRBJ1-4,TGTGCCAGCAGTTTAAGCGGGGAGAATGAAAAACTGTTTTTT,CASSLSGENEKLFF
-,TRBD1,TRBV6-5,TRBJ2-2,TGTGCCATAGCACTCCTTGGACAGGGGGCCGGGGAGCTGTTTTTT,CAIALLGQGAGELFF
-,-,TRBV7-2,TRBJ1-5,TGTGCCAGCAGCCTTCAGGTTGCAGGGCAGCCCCAGCATTTT,CASSLQVAGQPQHF
-,TRBD2,TRBV4-2,TRBJ2-3,TGTGCCAGCAGCCAAGCTGGTTTGGGACTAGCTTCAGATACGCAGTATTTT,CASSQAGLGLASDTQYF
-,TRBD2,TRBV28,TRBJ2-7,TGTGCCAGCAGTTTACACCGACTAGCGGGAGGCCACTCCTACGAGCAGTACTTC,CASSLHRLAGGHSYEQYF
-,TRBD1,TRBV27,TRBJ1-2,TGTGCCAGCAGCCGAACAGGGGGCGGCTACACCTTC,CASSRTGGGYTF
-,-,TRBV18,TRBJ1-2,TGTGCCAGCTCACCACGAGCTAGTAACTATGGCTACACCTTC,CASSPRASNYGYTF
-,TRBD1,TRBV7-2,TRBJ1-2,TGTGCCAGCAGCCAATGGCGGACAGGAATCCATGGCTACACCTTC,CASSQWRTGIHGYTF